The text below deals with one T cell receptor beta chain. Its cognate antigen is unknown. The sample belongs to a study of CXCR3-negative and CXCR3-positive naive CD8 T cells. The germline CDR1 and CDR2 sequences are SGHDN and FVKESK. This CDR3 contains 13 residues. Preparation of TRB cDNA libraries relied on 5' RACE carrying UMI labels. Using the 5' RACE reads, TCRdb records one entry per CDR3 protein without DNA. This specimen shows 55,000 to 75,000 distinct CDR3 sequences; the ten leading clones hold about 0.68%. Overall study results and limits: Greater hydrophobicity was found in TRB CDR3s of CXCR3-positive naive cells than of CXCR3-negative naive cells.

The chain recombines TRBV14 with TRBJ2-5; TCRdb proposes TRBD2, but this gene call is untestable without DNA. Source material: naive CXCR3+ CD8+ T cells from blood. Subset described: CD45RO-CCR7+CD27+CD95- naive CD8+ T cells expressing CXCR3 (TNR3+). This TCR came from a human donor in good health. Some clones in this sample may be carry-over from other donors' samples. CDR3 sequence reads: CASSPTLEETQYF.